Sequencing of this T cell receptor (beta chain) was carried out in a study of shared clonotypes between healthy human individuals. Genomic DNA per cell subset filled all wells of several immunoSEQ plates. Generated by immunoSEQ multiplex PCR, the TCRdb table keeps only in-frame clones and is missing some. Among about 1.5 million clones, 95% to 99% were seen once, and the ten largest hold 0.4% to 0.55%. The CDR3 consists of 14 residues. Losses at the gene ends were 2 bases for V and 3 bases for J; bases not matched to a gene: 5. CDR1 and CDR2 (germline): SGDLS, YYNGEE. Sequencing input: naive CD4+ T cells sorted from blood. Subset reported: CD45RA+ positively selected. This TCR was sampled from a man aged 25-45 years in good health. The rearrangement links TRBV9 to TRBJ2-7, with TRBD2 matching over 7 bases. CDR3 sequence (DNA): TGTGCCAGCAGCGTTCGGGGGGAGGGCTACGAGCAGTACTTC. Protein sequence: CASSVRGEGYEQYF.